This T cell receptor beta chain emerged from a study of response to subunit inactivated influenza vaccine. Via MiXCR, TCRdb re-called the RT-PCR reads, giving one row per CDR3 protein. This table holds some 500,000 distinct CDR3 sequences, 13% found once. This sample comprised PBMCs from blood, obtained 35 to 45 days after vaccination. This TCR was recovered from a man between 45 and 60 years old who received an inactivated influenza vaccine.

The CDR3: CASSYSGRELGDTQYF. Written as DNA, the CDR3 is TGTGCCAGCAGTTACTCTGGGCGGGAGTTGGGAGATACGCAGTATTTT. V and J are TRBV6-5 and TRBJ2-3, with TRBD2 matching 7 bases. V gave up 0 bases and J gave up 5 bases; unmatched junction bases: 8. The CDR3 consists of 16 residues. Germline V lookup: CDR1 MNHEY, CDR2 SVGAGI.